This T cell receptor beta chain was recorded in a study of shared clonotypes between healthy human individuals. Study background: The cohort had two women and a few men, ages 18 to 49.

Sequencing used immunoSEQ multiplex PCR; TCRdb keeps in-frame clones, though not all of them. This table holds over 1.4 million clones, roughly 96% found once. This clone was seen just once. Its specificity is not known. The donors, all of them Caucasian adults, lived in Nashville, Tennessee. General study points: Clonotype sharing among donors likely depends on sequencing depth. Shared clonotypes: approximately 4.5% naive CD4, roughly 4% naive CD8, roughly 2.2% memory CD4, approximately 0.4% memory CD8.

Trimming cost V 6 bases and J 2 bases, with 12 bases left between them. The CDR3 is made up of 14 amino acids. Per germline, CDR1 SEHNR and CDR2 FQNEAQ (reference sequence). The receptor was derived from a man aged 30-40 years in good health. The V call is TRBV7-9, the J call TRBJ2-3; TRBD2 is a possible D gene (6 bases). Sequenced material: naive CD4+ T cells sorted from blood. Subset in this sample: CD45RA+ positively selected. CDR3 sequence: CASRPGGVTDTQYF. The CDR3 bases are TGTGCCAGCAGGCCTGGCGGGGTCACAGATACGCAGTATTTT.